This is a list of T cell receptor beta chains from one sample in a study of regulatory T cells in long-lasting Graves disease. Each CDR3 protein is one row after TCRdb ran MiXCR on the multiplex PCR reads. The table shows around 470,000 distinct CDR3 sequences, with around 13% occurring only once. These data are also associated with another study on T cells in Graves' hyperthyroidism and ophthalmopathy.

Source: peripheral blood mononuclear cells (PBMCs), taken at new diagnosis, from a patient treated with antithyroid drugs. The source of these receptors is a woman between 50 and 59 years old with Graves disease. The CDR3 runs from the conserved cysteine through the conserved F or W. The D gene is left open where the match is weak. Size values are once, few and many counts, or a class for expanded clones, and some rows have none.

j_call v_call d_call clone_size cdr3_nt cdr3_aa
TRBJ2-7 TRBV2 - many TGTGCCAGCAGTGAGGAGACAGGAATTTCCTACGAGCAGTACTTC CASSEETGISYEQYF
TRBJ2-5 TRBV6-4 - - TGTGCCAGCAGTTACGGGCAGGTCGCAAAGACCCAGTACTTC CASSYGQVAKTQYF
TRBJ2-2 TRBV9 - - TGTGCCAGCAGCGTGGGCAGGAGAGACACCGGGGAGCTGTTTTTT CASSVGRRDTGELFF
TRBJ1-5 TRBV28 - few TGTGCCAGCAGTTTTTCACAGGGCAGACAGCCCCAGCATTTT CASSFSQGRQPQHF
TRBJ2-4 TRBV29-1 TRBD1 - TGCAGCGGACGGGACAGGGTGTTCTTC CSGRDRVFF
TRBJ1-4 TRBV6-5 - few TGTGCCAGCAGTTACTCATTGGGCCCAACTAATGAAAAACTGTTTTTT CASSYSLGPTNEKLFF
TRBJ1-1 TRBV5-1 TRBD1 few TGCGCCAGCAGCGGACAGGGTGGCGACACTGAAGCTTTCTTT CASSGQGGDTEAFF
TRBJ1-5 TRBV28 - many TGTGCCAGCAGTTTGCCCAATTTGGGAGGGGGCAATCAGCCCCAGCATTTT CASSLPNLGGGNQPQHF
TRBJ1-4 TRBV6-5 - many TGTGCCAGCAGTTACCCGGCGGGAGGGGAGATGGGTGAAAAACTGTTTTTT CASSYPAGGEMGEKLFF
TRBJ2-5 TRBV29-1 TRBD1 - TGCAGCGTTGCCCGGACAGGAAACCTCCAAGAGACCCAGTACTTC CSVARTGNLQETQYF
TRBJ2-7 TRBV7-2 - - TGTGCCAGCAGCATGAGCCGGGACACCGCTCAGCAGTACTTC CASSMSRDTAQQYF
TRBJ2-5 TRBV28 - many TGTGCCAGCAGTTTTCGCCAGGGTAAAGAGACCCAGTACTTC CASSFRQGKETQYF
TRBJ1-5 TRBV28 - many TGTGCCAGCAGTGGGGGCAGGGGAGAGGGGTATAGCAATCAGCCCCAGCATTTT CASSGGRGEGYSNQPQHF
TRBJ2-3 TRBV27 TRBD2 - TGTGCCAGCAGTCCAGGGACTAGCGGGGCCACAGATACGCAGTATTTT CASSPGTSGATDTQYF
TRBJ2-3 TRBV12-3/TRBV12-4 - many TGTGCCAGCAGGTCCGAGGGAGAGGCAGATACGCAGTATTTT CASRSEGEADTQYF
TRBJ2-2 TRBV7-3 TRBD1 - TGTGCCAGCAGCTCGGGACAGACCGGGGAGCTGTTTTTT CASSSGQTGELFF
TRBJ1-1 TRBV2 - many TGTGCCAGCAAGATGAACACTGAAGCTTTCTTT CASKMNTEAFF
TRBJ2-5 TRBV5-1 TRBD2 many TGCGCCAGCAGCCTCTCTAGCGGGAGGGCCGCAGAGACCCAGTACTTC CASSLSSGRAAETQYF
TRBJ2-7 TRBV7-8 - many TGTGCCAGCAGCTTCTCGAGGGGGGAGCAGTACTTC CASSFSRGEQYF
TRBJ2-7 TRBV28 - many TGTGCCAGCAGCCGCAGTTGGGCCTACGAGCAGTACTTC CASSRSWAYEQYF
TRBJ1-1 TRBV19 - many TGTGCCAGTAGTATAGAGGCACGGGGGAATGAAGCTTTCTTT CASSIEARGNEAFF
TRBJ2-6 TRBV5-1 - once TGCGCCAGCAGCTTGGAGTTAGGGACGGGGGCCAACGTCCTGACTTTC CASSLELGTGANVLTF
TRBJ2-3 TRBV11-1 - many TGTGCCAGCAGCTTACCACCCCGATTCGATACGCAGTATTTT CASSLPPRFDTQYF
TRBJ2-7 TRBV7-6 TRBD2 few TGTGCCAGCAGCTTAACCTCGGGACTAGACTCCTACGAGCAGTACTTC CASSLTSGLDSYEQYF
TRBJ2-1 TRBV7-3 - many TGTGCCAGCAGCTTAAAGGCAGGGGGGCATGAGCAGTTCTTC CASSLKAGGHEQFF
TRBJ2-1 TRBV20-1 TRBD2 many TGCAGTGCTAGGATTAGCGGGGATATCTCCTACAATGAGCAGTTCTTC CSARISGDISYNEQFF
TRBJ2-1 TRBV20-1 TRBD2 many TGCAGTGCCCCCCGGCCGCTAGCGGGAGCTGATGAGCAGTTCTTC CSAPRPLAGADEQFF
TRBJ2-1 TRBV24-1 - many TGTGCCACCAGTGCGCAGGGCCGCTACAATGAGCAGTTCTTC CATSAQGRYNEQFF
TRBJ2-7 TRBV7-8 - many TGTGCCAGCAGGCCAGGGATTGCGTTGTCCTACGAGCAGTACTTC CASRPGIALSYEQYF
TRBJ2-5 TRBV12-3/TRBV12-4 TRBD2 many TGTGCCAGCAGTTTAAGCTCCCCTAGCGGGAGGAAGACCCAGTACTTC CASSLSSPSGRKTQYF
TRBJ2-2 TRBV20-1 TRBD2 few TGCAGTGCTAGTTCTTGGCGAGCGGGATACCACACCGGGGAGCTGTTTTTT CSASSWRAGYHTGELFF
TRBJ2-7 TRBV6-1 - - TGTGCCAGCAACCAGGGGTACGAGCAGTACTTC CASNQGYEQYF
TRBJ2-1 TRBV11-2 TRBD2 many TGTGCCAGCAGCTTAACACTAGCGGGTGAGGGTGAGCAGTTCTTC CASSLTLAGEGEQFF
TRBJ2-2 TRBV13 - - TGTGCCAGCAGACATCAGGTATACATCGGGGAGCTGTTTTTT CASRHQVYIGELFF
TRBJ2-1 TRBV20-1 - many TGCAGTGCACAAACAGGGAGCTCCTACAATGAGCAGTTCTTC CSAQTGSSYNEQFF
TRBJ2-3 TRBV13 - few TGTGCCAGCAGCTTAGTGGCAGGGTTGATTGCAGATACGCAGTATTTT CASSLVAGLIADTQYF
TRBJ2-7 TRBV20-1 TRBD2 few TGCAGTGCTAGGGCTAGGACTAGCGGCACCTACGGGCAGTACTTC CSARARTSGTYGQYF
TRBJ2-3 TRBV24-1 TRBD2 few TGTGCCACCAGTGACCCCAGCGGGGGTACCTCTAGCACAGATACGCAGTATTTT CATSDPSGGTSSTDTQYF
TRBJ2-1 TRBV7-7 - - TGTGCTAGCAGATTGAATCCCGGGACACCGGGGGGATACGAGCAGTTCTTC CASRLNPGTPGGYEQFF
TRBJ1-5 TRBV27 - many TGTGCCAGCAGTTTATCGGGGCCCGACAATCAGCCCCAGCATTTT CASSLSGPDNQPQHF
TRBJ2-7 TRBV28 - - TGTGCCAGCAGCCTTCCCGGGGGACGACCGATGACCTACGAGCAGTACTTC CASSLPGGRPMTYEQYF
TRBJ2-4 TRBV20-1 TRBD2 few TGCAGTGCTGCGAGTAGCGGGAGGGCCGTTGTCATTCAGTACTTC CSAASSGRAVVIQYF
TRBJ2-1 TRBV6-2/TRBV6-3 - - TGTGCCAGCAGTTACTACCGGGACCTTACTTACAATGAGCAGTTCTTC CASSYYRDLTYNEQFF
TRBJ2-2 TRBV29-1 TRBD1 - TGCAGCGTAGAAACAGGGGATATCGCCGGGGAGCTGTTTTTT CSVETGDIAGELFF
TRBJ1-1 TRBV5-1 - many TGCGCCAGCAGCTTGGTTAGGACAACGAACACTGAAGCTTTCTTT CASSLVRTTNTEAFF
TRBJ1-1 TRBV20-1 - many TGCAGTGCTAGAGGGCCGCGGTTCCGTGCTGCTATTTTGACTGAAGCTTTCTTT CSARGPRFRAAILTEAFF
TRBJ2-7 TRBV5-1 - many TGCGCCAGCAGCACTCGGACCGCGTCTTCCTACGAGCAGTACTTC CASSTRTASSYEQYF
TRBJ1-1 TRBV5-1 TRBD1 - TGCGCCAGCAACTCGGGGACAGGGCTCTCGAACACTGAAGCTTTCTTT CASNSGTGLSNTEAFF
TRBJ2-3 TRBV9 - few TGTGCCAGCAGCGTTTTTGGCGGCCGCACAGATACGCAGTATTTT CASSVFGGRTDTQYF
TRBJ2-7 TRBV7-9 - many TGTGCCAGCAGCTTAGAAACGTCTCTACACGAGCAGTACTTC CASSLETSLHEQYF
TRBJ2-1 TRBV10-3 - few TGTGCCATCAAGGGGGCGGGAGGAGATTGGGATGAGCAGTTCTTC CAIKGAGGDWDEQFF
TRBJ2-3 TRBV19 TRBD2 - TGTGCCAGTAGTAGGGCTAGCGGGAGCTGGGGCACAGATACGCAGTATTTT CASSRASGSWGTDTQYF
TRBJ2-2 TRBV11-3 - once TGTACCAGCAGCCAAAACACCGGGGAGCTGTTTTTT CTSSQNTGELFF
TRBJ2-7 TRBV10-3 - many TGTGCCATCAGGAACAGGGTATCCGACTACGAGCAGTACTTC CAIRNRVSDYEQYF
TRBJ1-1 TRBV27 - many TGTGCCAGCAGTCCCCTAAAGATGAACACTGAAGCTTTCTTT CASSPLKMNTEAFF
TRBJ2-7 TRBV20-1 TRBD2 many TGCAGTGCTAGAGAGATTCCTAGCGGAAGAAATACCTACGAGCAGTACTTC CSAREIPSGRNTYEQYF
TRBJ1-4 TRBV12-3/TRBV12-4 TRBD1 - TGTGCCAGCAGAGCGTACAGGGGGCTCCATGAAAAACTGTTTTTT CASRAYRGLHEKLFF